This T cell receptor (beta chain) was recovered during a study of T-cell memory formation after mild COVID-19. Turning to the study itself: The study found TCR clusters largely donor specific.

The junction had 7 bases not matched to a gene; V was cut back by 3 bases and J by 3 bases. This CDR3 has 19 residues. Overall study results and limits: The SARS-CoV-2 specificity of second-wave clones reaching peak at day 37 remained unverified. For contracting clones, CD4+ ones sat mainly in CM and EM, CD8+ in EMRA. Some clones that responded were present in memory (sampled pre-infection), which suggests cross-reactive memory joined.

In the case of this clonotype: Its antigen is not known.

TCRdb reprocessed the 5' RACE reads with MiXCR, giving one entry per CDR3 protein. The table includes 300,000 or so distinct CDR3 sequences, around 15% detected once. This TCR derives from a man aged 18 to 30 who had mild COVID-19 (a few samples of this study predate the infection). Cell type and time point are not known. The rearrangement uses TRBV12-3 or TRBV12-4 and TRBJ2-2; TRBD2 matches at 16 bases. The sequencing sample was made of PBMCs or a T cell subset sorted from them (not recorded which). The CDR3 region has the DNA TGTGCCAGCAGTTTCCCCGGGACTAGCGGGGGGGCCCACACCGGGGAGCTGTTTTTT. Translation: CASSFPGTSGGAHTGELFF.